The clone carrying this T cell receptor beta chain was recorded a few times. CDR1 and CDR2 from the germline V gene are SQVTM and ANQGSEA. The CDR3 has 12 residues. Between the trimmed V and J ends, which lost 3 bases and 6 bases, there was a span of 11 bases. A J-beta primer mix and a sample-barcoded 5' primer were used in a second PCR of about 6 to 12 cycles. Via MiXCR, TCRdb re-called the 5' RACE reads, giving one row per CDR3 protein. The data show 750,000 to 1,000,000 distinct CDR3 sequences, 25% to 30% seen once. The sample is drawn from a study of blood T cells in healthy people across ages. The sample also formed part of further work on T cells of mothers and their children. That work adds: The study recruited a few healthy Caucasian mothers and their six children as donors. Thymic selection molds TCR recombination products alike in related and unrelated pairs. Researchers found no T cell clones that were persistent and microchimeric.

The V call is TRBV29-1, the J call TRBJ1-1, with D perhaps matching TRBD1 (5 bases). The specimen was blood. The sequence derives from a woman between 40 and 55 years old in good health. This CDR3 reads CSVEARDPEAFF. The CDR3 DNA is TGCAGCGTTGAGGCCAGGGATCCTGAAGCTTTCTTT.